One T cell receptor beta chain is described in this entry. One end of the junction varies from germline; a read error may be responsible. Per the germline V gene, CDR1 is LGHDT and CDR2 is YNNKEL (reference sequence). The CDR3 loop spans 14 amino acids. The data stem from a study of blood T cell repertoires in COVID-19. Study-wide context: Both acute and convalescent COVID-19 samples were obtained from the United States, Italy and Spain.

In the original workflow: By means of reference gene primer amplification, nucleated cell counts were estimated. TCRdb keeps only in-frame clones here, not all; method: immunoSEQ multiplex PCR. V and J calls and clone size are those listed in that table; D and trimming were worked out from the DNA. The data hold 95,000 or so clones, with approximately 80% observed a single time. Sample: peripheral blood. The receptor's source is a human donor in a cohort sampled during active COVID-19. This chain connects TRBV3-1 (or the pseudogene TRBV3-2) to TRBJ1-2; tentatively, D is TRBD1 (6 bases). The chain's CDR3 is CASTQGGGDYGYTF. The CDR3 coding sequence is TGTGCCAGCACCCAAGGGGGGGGCGACTATGGCTACACCTTC.